A selection of T cell receptor beta chains follows, all from one sample in a study of shared clonotypes between healthy human individuals. Libraries were prepared by immunoSEQ multiplex PCR; TCRdb keeps only in-frame clonotypes and omits some of them. The table shows a few million clones, with roughly 90% occurring only once. The specimen sequenced was naive CD4+ T cells from PBMCs. The source is a young man in good health. Some clones in this sample may be carry-over from other donors' samples. Both conserved end residues are part of each CDR3. A D gene is named only where the DNA matches it firmly. Some rows have no size entry. The others give once, few or many, or a class for an expanded clone.

>NA|NA|TRBJ2-7|TRBV5-4
TGTGCCAGCAGCTTGGACATCCTTAATCCCGGCGAGCAGTACTTC
CASSLDILNPGEQYF
>NA|NA|TRBJ2-7|TRBV5-1
TGCGCCAGCAGCTTGACCTCGAACTCCTACGAGCAGTACTTC
CASSLTSNSYEQYF
>TRBD2|NA|TRBJ2-7|TRBV2
TGTGCCAGCAGTGAAACGGGAGGGCCAGGCGAGCAGTACTTC
CASSETGGPGEQYF
>TRBD1|NA|TRBJ1-4|TRBV10-3
TGTGCCATCAGTGAACTCGGGACAGCCGCAAGGGAAAAACTGTTTTTT
CAISELGTAAREKLFF
>TRBD1|NA|TRBJ2-7|TRBV27
TGTGCCAGCAGTGCGCCGGGACAGGGTGTCTACGAGCAGTACTTC
CASSAPGQGVYEQYF
>TRBD1|once|TRBJ2-7|TRBV5-1
TGCGCCAGCAGCTTTGTATCCGACAGGGTTCCTTACTCCTACGAGCAGTACTTC
CASSFVSDRVPYSYEQYF
>NA|NA|TRBJ2-7|TRBV6-5
TGTGCCAGCAGTAAACCTAGCAGTGCTCACTACGAGCAGTACTTC
CASSKPSSAHYEQYF
>NA|NA|TRBJ1-6|TRBV28
TGTGCCAGCGGGGGGCACATGTGGAATTCACCCCTCCACTTT
CASGGHMWNSPLHF
>NA|NA|TRBJ2-6|TRBV27
TGTGCCAGCAGACCTCGTCCTAGCTCTGGGGCCAACGTCCTGACTTTC
CASRPRPSSGANVLTF
>NA|NA|TRBJ2-6|TRBV5-4
TGTGCCAGCAGCTGGGGGCTGGGCAGTAACTCTGGGGCCAACGTCCTGACTTTC
CASSWGLGSNSGANVLTF
>NA|NA|TRBJ2-1|TRBV5-1
TGCGCCAGCAGCTTGGCCCCGCTGTCAGGTAATGAGCAGTTCTTC
CASSLAPLSGNEQFF